This T cell receptor (beta chain) was sequenced in a study of blood T cell repertoires in COVID-19. Study-wide background: The origin of the acute and convalescent COVID-19 samples was the United States, Italy and Spain. In each case, the material was cDNA or gDNA derived from T cells, B-cell-depleted T cells, or PBMCs.

Germline CDR1 is SNHLY and CDR2 is FYNNEI. V was shortened by 8 bases and J by 4 bases, with 11 bases between the two germline ends. The CDR3 contains 13 residues. In the original workflow: How many nucleated cells were present was estimated from reference gene primer amplification. Only in-frame clones appear in the TCRdb table, and some are missing; sequencing was by immunoSEQ multiplex PCR. V, J and clone size were drawn from that table, and D and trimming were deduced from the DNA. The data show 200,000 to 300,000 clones, about 84% seen once. The origin of this receptor is a man older than 75 with acute or convalescent COVID-19. The chain carries TRBV2 and TRBJ1-4, with D perhaps matching TRBD1 (6 bases). What was sequenced was peripheral blood. The CDR3 sequence: CASAGQFNEKLFF. The CDR3 DNA sequence: TGTGCCAGCGCCGGACAGTTTAATGAAAAACTGTTTTTT.